This TCR beta chain was found in a study of Graves' ophthalmopathy and Graves' hyperthyroidism. Scientists amplified the TCR beta CDR3 regions from RNA transcripts. Second-round multiplex PCR came after a first-round RT-PCR that employed HTBI primers. TCRdb reprocessed the multiplex PCR reads via MiXCR and lists one record per CDR3 protein. The sample consists of roughly 1.1 million distinct CDR3 sequences, 35% to 40% of them appearing once. This CDR3 has 14 residues. Looked up from germline, CDR1 is DFQATT and CDR2 is SNEGSKA (reference sequence). The V end lost 5 bases, the J end lost 0 bases, and 10 bases lay between the germline ends.

The receptor was isolated from an adult man with Graves' hyperthyroidism. V gene TRBV20-1 combines with J gene TRBJ2-2, with D possibly matching TRBD2 (5 bases). The sequencing input was peripheral blood or thyroid tissue (not recorded which). The CDR3 coding sequence is TGCAGTGCTGTAAGCGGATCGAACACCGGGGAGCTGTTTTTT. Protein: CSAVSGSNTGELFF.